This T cell receptor (beta chain) was recovered during a study of naive and memory T cell subsets. Two oligonucleotides, mixed equimolar, formed the beta constant-region primer covering TRBC1 and TRBC2. Ligated cDNA was amplified by four rounds of PCR with nested alpha and beta constant-region primers and SP2. The cDNA 3' end received a ligated single-stranded oligonucleotide carrying the SP2 primer and a 12-nucleotide UMI. In TCRdb, the UMI-ligation and nested PCR reads were re-called with MiXCR into one record per CDR3 protein. Of approximately 140,000 distinct CDR3 sequences in the sample, 15% to 25% are singletons; the top ten hold approximately 0.58%. General observations from the study: No ground truth validated the naive and memory repertoire findings. A few larger clonotypes appeared in naive repertoires, especially CD8, possibly memory cells re-expressing CD45RA.

For this clonotype: Antigen unknown.

CD4 T cells were positively selected, then CD8 T cells from the CD4-negative fraction. V shed 2 bases and J shed 2 bases, with 16 bases lying between them. The CDR3 covers 17 residues. The specimen was naive CD8+ T cells from blood. The sequence was obtained from a human donor in good health. The V gene is TRBV23-1, the J gene TRBJ1-5; no clear D. TRBV23-1 is an ORF; its function is uncertain. Here the CDR3 DNA reads TGCGCCAGCAGTCAAAGAAAGCTCCGGGGAGGCAATCAGCCCCAGCATTTT. This translates into CASSQRKLRGGNQPQHF.